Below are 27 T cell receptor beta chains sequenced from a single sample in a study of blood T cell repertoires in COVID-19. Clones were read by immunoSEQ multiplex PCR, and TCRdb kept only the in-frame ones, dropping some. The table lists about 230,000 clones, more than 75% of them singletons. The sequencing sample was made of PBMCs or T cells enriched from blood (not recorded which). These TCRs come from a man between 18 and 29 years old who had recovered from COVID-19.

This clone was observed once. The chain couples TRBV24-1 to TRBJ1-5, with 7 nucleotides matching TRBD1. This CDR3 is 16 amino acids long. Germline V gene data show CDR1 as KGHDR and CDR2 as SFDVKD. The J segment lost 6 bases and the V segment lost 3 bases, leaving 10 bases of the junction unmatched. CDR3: CATSDADRAGVQPQHF. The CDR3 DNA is TGTGCCACCAGTGATGCCGACAGGGCGGGCGTTCAGCCCCAGCATTTT.

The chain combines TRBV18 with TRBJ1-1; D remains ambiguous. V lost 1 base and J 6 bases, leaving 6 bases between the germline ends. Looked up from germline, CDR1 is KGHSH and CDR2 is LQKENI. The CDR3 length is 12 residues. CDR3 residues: CASSPRQAEAFF. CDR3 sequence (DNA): TGTGCCAGCTCACCACGCCAGGCTGAAGCTTTCTTT.

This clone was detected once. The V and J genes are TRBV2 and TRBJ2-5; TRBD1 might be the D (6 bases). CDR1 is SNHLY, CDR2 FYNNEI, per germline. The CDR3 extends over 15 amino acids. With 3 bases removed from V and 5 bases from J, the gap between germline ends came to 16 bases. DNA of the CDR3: TGTGCCAGCAGTGAGGCGCAGGGGCGAGGGGAGACCCAGTACTTC. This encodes CASSEAQGRGETQYF.

Here the CDR3 DNA reads TGTGCCAGCAGTTTAGATTGGGGCGGGAGCTCCTACAATGAGCAGTTCTTC. It encodes CASSLDWGGSSYNEQFF. This rearrangement joins TRBV27 to TRBJ2-1, with TRBD2 identical over 7 bases. CDR1 MNHEY and CDR2 SMNVEV come from the germline V gene (reference sequence). V lost 2 bases and J lost 0; bases outside the gene matches: 7. The CDR3 is 17 residues long.

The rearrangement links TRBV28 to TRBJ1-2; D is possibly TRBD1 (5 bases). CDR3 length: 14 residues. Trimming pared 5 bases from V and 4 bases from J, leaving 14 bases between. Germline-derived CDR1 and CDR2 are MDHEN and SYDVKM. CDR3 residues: CASSPQGGLYGYTF. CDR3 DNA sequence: TGTGCCAGCAGTCCCCAGGGAGGTCTCTATGGCTACACCTTC.

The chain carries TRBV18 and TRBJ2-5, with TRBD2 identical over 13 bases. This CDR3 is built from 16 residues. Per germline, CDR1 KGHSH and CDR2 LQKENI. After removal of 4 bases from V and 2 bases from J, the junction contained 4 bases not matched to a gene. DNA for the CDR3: TGTGCCAGCTCACAGACTAGCGGGGGGCCTCAAGAGACCCAGTACTTC. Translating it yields CASSQTSGGPQETQYF. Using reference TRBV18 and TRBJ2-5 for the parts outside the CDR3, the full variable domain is NAGVMQNPRHLVRRRGQEARLRCSPMKGHSHVYWYRQLPEEGLKFMVYLQKENIIDESGMPKERFSAEFPKEGPSILRIQQVVRGDSAAYFCASSQTSGGPQETQYFGPGTRLLVL.

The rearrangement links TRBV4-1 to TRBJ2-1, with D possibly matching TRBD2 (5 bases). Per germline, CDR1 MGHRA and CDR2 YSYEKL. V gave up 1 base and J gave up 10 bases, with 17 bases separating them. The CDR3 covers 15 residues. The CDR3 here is CASSQVYRGYAEQFF. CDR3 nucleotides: TGCGCCAGCAGCCAAGTTTACCGGGGTTACGCGGAGCAGTTCTTC.

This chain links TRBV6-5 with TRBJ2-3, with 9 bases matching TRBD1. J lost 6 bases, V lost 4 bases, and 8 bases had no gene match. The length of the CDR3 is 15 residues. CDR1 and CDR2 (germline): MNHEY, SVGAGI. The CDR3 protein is CASSLHRGQMDTQYF. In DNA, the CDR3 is TGTGCCAGCAGTTTACACAGGGGGCAGATGGATACGCAGTATTTT.

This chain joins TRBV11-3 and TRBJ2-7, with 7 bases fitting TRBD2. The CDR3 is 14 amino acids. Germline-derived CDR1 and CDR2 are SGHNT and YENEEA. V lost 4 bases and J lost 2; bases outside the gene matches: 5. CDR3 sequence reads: CASSSGLPTYEQYF. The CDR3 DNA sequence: TGTGCCAGCAGCTCGGGACTACCCACCTACGAGCAGTACTTC.

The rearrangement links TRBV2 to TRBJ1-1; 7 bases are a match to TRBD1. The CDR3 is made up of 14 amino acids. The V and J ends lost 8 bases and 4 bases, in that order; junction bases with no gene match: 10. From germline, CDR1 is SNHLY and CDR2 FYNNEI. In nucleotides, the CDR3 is TGTGCCAGCCTAGGGGGCCCCGCCAGCACTGAAGCTTTCTTT. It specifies CASLGGPASTEAFF.

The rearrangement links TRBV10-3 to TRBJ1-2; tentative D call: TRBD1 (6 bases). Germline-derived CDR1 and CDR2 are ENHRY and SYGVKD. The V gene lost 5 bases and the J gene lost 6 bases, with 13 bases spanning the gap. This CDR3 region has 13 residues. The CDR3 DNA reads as TGTGCCATCAGTCAAACAGGGAACCATGGCTACACCTTC. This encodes CAISQTGNHGYTF.

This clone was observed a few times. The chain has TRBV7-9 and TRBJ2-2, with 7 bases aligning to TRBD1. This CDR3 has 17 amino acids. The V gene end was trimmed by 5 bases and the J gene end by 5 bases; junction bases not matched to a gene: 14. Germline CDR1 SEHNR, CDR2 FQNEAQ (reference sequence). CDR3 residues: CASSAVIKGARTGELFF. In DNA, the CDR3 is TGTGCCAGCAGCGCAGTTATTAAGGGGGCGAGGACCGGGGAGCTGTTTTTT.

CDR3 nucleotides: TGTGCCTGGAGGGAACAGGGTCACACTGAAGCTTTCTTT. This translates into CAWREQGHTEAFF. The J gene is TRBJ1-1, the V gene TRBV30; possibly TRBD1 for D (6 bases). The CDR3 is made up of 13 amino acids. CDR1 GTSNPN and CDR2 SVGIG come from the germline V gene (reference sequence). The V gene lost 3 bases and the J gene lost 3 bases, with 11 bases spanning the gap.

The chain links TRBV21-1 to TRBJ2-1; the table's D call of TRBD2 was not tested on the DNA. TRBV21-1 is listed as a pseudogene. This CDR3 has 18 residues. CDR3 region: CASSLRRRTGGGNNEQFF. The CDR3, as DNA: TGTGCCAGCAGCCTCCGACGGCGGACGGGAGGCGGAAACAATGAGCAGTTCTTC.

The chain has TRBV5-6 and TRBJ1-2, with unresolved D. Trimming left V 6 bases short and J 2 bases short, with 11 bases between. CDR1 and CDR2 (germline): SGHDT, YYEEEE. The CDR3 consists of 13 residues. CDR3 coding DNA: TGTGCCAGCACTGTTGGCAGGAACTATGGCTACACCTTC. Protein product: CASTVGRNYGYTF. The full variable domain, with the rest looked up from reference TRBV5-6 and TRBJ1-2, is DAGVTQSPTHLIKTRGQQVTLRCSPKSGHDTVSWYQQALGQGPQFIFQYYEEEERQRGNFPDRFSGHQFPNYSSELNVNALLLGDSALYLCASTVGRNYGYTFGSGTRLTVV.

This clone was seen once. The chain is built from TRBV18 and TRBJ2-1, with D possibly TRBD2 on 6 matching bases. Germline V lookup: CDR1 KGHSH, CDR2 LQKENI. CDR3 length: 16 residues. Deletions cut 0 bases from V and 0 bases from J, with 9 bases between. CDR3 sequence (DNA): TGTGCCAGCTCACCACCGGGGAGGAGCTCCTACAATGAGCAGTTCTTC. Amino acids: CASSPPGRSSYNEQFF.

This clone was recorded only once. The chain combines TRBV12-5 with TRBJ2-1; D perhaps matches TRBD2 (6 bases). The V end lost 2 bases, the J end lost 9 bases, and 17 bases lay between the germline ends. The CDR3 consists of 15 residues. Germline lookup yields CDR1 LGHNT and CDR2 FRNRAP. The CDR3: CASGLPHGRGTEQFF. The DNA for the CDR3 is TGTGCTAGTGGTTTGCCGCACGGCCGGGGGACTGAGCAGTTCTTC.

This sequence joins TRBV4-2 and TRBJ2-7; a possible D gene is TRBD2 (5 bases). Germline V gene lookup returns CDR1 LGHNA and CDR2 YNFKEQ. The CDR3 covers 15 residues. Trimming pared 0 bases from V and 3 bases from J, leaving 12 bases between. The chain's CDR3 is CASSQDRGTVYEQYF. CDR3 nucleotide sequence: TGTGCCAGCAGCCAAGATCGGGGAACGGTCTACGAGCAGTACTTC.

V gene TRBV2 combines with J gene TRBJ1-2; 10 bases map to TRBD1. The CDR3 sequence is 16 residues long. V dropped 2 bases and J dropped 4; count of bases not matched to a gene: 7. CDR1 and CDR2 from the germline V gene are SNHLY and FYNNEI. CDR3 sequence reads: CASSETPTGGGYGYTF. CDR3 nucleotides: TGTGCCAGCAGTGAAACCCCGACAGGGGGCGGCTATGGCTACACCTTC.

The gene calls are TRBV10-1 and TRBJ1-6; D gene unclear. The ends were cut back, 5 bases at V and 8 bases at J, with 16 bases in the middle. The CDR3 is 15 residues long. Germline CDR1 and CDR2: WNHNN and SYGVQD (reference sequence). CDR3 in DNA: TGCGCCAGCAGTATGGACTCGGCGCCGGATTCACCCCTCCACTTT. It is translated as CASSMDSAPDSPLHF.

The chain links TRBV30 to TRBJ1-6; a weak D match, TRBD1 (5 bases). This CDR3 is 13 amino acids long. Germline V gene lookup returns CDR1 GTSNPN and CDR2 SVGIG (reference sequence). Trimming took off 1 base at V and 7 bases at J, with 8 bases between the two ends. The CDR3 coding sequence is TGTGCCTGGAGTGAGCCAGGGAATTCACCCCTCCACTTT. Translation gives CAWSEPGNSPLHF.

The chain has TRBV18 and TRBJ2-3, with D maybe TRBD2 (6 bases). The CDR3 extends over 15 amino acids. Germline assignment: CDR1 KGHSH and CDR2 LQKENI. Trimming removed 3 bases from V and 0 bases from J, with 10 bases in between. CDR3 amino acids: CASSPRRDSTDTQYF. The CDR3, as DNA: TGTGCCAGCTCACCCCGGAGGGACAGCACAGATACGCAGTATTTT.

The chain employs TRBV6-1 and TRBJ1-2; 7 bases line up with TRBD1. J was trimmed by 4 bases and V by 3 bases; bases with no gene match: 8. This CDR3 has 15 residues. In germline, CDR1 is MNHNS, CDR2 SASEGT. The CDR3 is CASSDQTGQTYGYTF. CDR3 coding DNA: TGTGCCAGCAGTGACCAGACAGGGCAGACCTATGGCTACACCTTC.

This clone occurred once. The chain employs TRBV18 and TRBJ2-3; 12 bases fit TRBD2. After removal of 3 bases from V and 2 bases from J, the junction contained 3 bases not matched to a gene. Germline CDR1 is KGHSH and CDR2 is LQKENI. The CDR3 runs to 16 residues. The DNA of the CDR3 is TGTGCCAGCTCACCCCTAGCGGGGGGGCTCACAGATACGCAGTATTTT. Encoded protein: CASSPLAGGLTDTQYF.

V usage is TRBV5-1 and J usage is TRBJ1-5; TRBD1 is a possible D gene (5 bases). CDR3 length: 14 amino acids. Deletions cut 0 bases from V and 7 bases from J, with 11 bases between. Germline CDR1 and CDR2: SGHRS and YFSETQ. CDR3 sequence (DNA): TGCGCCAGCAGCTTGGCCGGGGGAACCCAGCCCCAGCATTTT. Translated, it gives CASSLAGGTQPQHF.

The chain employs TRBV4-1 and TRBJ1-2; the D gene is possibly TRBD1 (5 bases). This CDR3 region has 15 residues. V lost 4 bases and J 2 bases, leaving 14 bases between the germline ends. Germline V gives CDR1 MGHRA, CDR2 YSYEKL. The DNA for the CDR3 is TGCGCCAGCAGCCCCCGCCAGGGCGGCAACTATGGCTACACCTTC. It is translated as CASSPRQGGNYGYTF.

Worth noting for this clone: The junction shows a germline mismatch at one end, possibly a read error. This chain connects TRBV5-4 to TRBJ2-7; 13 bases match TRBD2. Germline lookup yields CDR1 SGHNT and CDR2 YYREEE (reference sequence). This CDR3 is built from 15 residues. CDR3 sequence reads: CASSLPGLAGAHLNF. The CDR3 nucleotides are TGTGCCAGCAGCTTGCCCGGACTAGCGGGAGCCCATCTTAACTTC.